The clone carrying this TCR beta chain was seen only once. Its antigen is currently unknown. This CDR3 is built from 14 residues. Trimming pared 0 bases from V and 4 bases from J, leaving 8 bases between. CDR1 and CDR2 from the germline V gene are ENHRY and SYGVKD. Here immunoSEQ multiplex PCR was the method, and the copy in TCRdb shows in-frame clones only, minus some. Here the sample spans roughly 810,000 clones, approximately 97% being singletons. Cells designated naive CD8 were CD45RO-negative and were positively selected for CCR7, with terminally differentiated effector memory CD45RA+ cells excluded. Only Caucasian adults living in Nashville, Tennessee served as donors. The entry originates in a study of shared clonotypes between healthy human individuals. Overall study: Sampling drew on donors who were a couple of women and three men aged 18 to 49.

Study-wide points: Naive subsets generally exceeded memory subsets in estimated richness.

The clonotype comes from a man aged 25-40 years in good health. The chain is built from TRBV10-3 and TRBJ2-3; D is undetermined. The sample consisted of naive CD8+ T cells sorted from blood. The CDR3 here is CAISESKSADTQYF. The CDR3 DNA follows: TGTGCCATCAGTGAGTCAAAGTCCGCAGATACGCAGTATTTT.